Presented here are 26 T cell receptor beta chains from one specimen sequenced in a study of pediatric ulcerative colitis. One to two pinch biopsies were taken from the rectum during colonoscopy. The assay was immunoSEQ multiplex PCR, and TCRdb's table has in-frame clones only and misses some. The data hold 30,000 to 35,000 clones, with about 81% observed a single time. Sequenced input: gut tissue. These TCRs come from a boy aged 5 to 17 with mild ulcerative colitis.

The V and J genes are TRBV5-6 and TRBJ2-3; 7 bases are a match to TRBD1. This CDR3 has 15 amino acids. V shed 5 bases and J 1 base; nucleotides not matched to a gene: 7. From germline, CDR1 is SGHDT and CDR2 YYEEEE. CDR3 DNA: TGTGCCAGCAGACTTCCTGGGACAGGCACAGATACGCAGTATTTT. This gives the protein CASRLPGTGTDTQYF.

This sequence joins TRBV7-8 and TRBJ2-7; 7 nucleotides match TRBD1. The CDR3 covers 15 residues. Germline-derived CDR1 and CDR2 are SGHVS and FQNEAQ. V was pared by 4 bases and J by 4 bases, with 10 bases of the junction left unmatched. In DNA form, the CDR3 reads TGTGCCAGCAGCTCCGCACGGGACAGACTGTACGAGCAGTACTTC. It is translated as CASSSARDRLYEQYF.

The chain is built from TRBV5-1 and TRBJ1-1; D perhaps matches TRBD1 (6 bases). Trimming cost V 5 bases and J 2 bases, with 19 bases left between them. In germline, CDR1 is SGHRS, CDR2 YFSETQ. The CDR3 totals 16 residues. CDR3 residues: CASSSRAGTHNTEAFF. The CDR3 DNA is TGCGCCAGCAGTTCCAGGGCCGGGACACACAACACTGAAGCTTTCTTT.

V usage is TRBV11-3 and J usage is TRBJ2-5; a weak D match, TRBD1 (6 bases). TRBJ2-7 explains the end of the DNA better; the J call may be wrong. The CDR3 runs to 14 residues. Per the germline V gene, CDR1 is SGHNT and CDR2 is YENEEA. The CDR3: CASRIRDNSYEQYF. The CDR3 DNA reads as TGTGCCAGCAGGATCCGGGACAACTCCTACGAGCAGTACTTC.

The chain couples TRBV29-1 to TRBJ2-5; D unclear. CDR1 and CDR2 (germline): SQVTM, ANQGSEA. CDR3 length: 9 amino acids. V lost 6 bases to trimming and J lost 5 bases, with 4 bases between them. CDR3 sequence: CSVGETQYF. The CDR3 region has the DNA TGCAGCGTCGGGGAGACCCAGTACTTC.

The gene calls are TRBV6-5 and TRBJ1-6; the match to TRBD1 covers 10 bases. The CDR3 contains 15 residues. Germline V lookup: CDR1 MNHEY, CDR2 SVGAGI. V trimming: 0 bases; J trimming: 10 bases; junction bases outside the gene matches: 3. In nucleotides, the CDR3 is TGTGCCAGCAGTTACTCGGACAGGGGGAGATCACCCCTCCACTTT. Amino acids: CASSYSDRGRSPLHF.

This clone was counted only a few times. V is TRBV5-8 and J is TRBJ1-5; D remains ambiguous. There are 12 residues in the CDR3. Germline CDR1 and CDR2: SGHTS and YDEGEE. Trimming removed 0 bases from V and 10 bases from J, with 8 bases in between. CDR3 region: CASSLVGFPQHF. The CDR3 bases are TGTGCCAGCAGCTTGGTGGGGTTTCCCCAGCATTTT.

This rearrangement joins TRBV5-5 to TRBJ1-5, with no clear D. The CDR3 covers 12 residues. CDR1 is SGHKS and CDR2 is YYEKEE in the germline V gene (reference sequence). The germline V and J ends were trimmed by 3 bases and 9 bases, with 10 bases remaining between them. The CDR3 reads CASSWTLGPQHF. The CDR3 bases are TGTGCCAGCAGCTGGACCCTTGGGCCCCAGCATTTT.

This chain uses TRBV5-4 with TRBJ2-7; 9 nucleotides agree with TRBD2. The CDR3 totals 15 residues. With 0 bases clipped from V and 1 base from J, the junction kept 2 bases outside the gene matches. CDR1 and CDR2 (germline): SGHNT, YYREEE (reference sequence). The CDR3 bases are TGTGCCAGCAGCTTGGGGACTAGCGAGTCCTACGAGCAGTACTTC. Translation: CASSLGTSESYEQYF. The full variable domain, rest sourced from reference TRBV5-4 and TRBJ2-7, is ETGVTQSPTHLIKTRGQQVTLRCSSQSGHNTVSWYQQALGQGPQFIFQYYREEENGRGNFPPRFSGLQFPNYSSELNVNALELDDSALYLCASSLGTSESYEQYFGPGTRLTVT.

The chain employs TRBV4-1 and TRBJ2-3; D remains unclear. With 7 bases removed from V and 4 bases from J, the gap between germline ends came to 12 bases. CDR1 is MGHRA, CDR2 YSYEKL, per germline. This CDR3 is 13 amino acids long. As DNA, the CDR3 is TGCGCCAGCACAGGTTTGATGTCAGATACGCAGTATTTT. As protein: CASTGLMSDTQYF.

The chain is built from TRBV4-2 and TRBJ2-1; D remains ambiguous. V lost 4 bases to trimming and J lost 8 bases, with 9 bases between them. This CDR3 is 12 amino acids long. From germline, CDR1 is LGHNA and CDR2 YNFKEQ. The DNA of the CDR3 is TGTGCCAGCAGCCTCTCGGGTCATGAGCAGTTCTTC. Amino acids: CASSLSGHEQFF.

The chain recombines TRBV7-3 with TRBJ2-3; 7 bases align to TRBD2. This CDR3 has 14 residues. From germline, CDR1 is SGHTA and CDR2 FQGTGA. Losses at the gene ends were 2 bases for V and 7 bases for J; bases not matched to a gene: 6. The CDR3 reads CASSLGPSGNTQYF. Here the CDR3 DNA reads TGTGCCAGCAGCTTAGGTCCTAGCGGCAATACGCAGTATTTT.

The chain joins TRBV28 to TRBJ2-3; no reliable D call. The V and J ends lost 4 bases and 3 bases respectively, with 5 bases between them. The CDR3 length is 12 residues. The germline CDR1 and CDR2 sequences are MDHEN and SYDVKM. CDR3 loop: CASSSQTDTQYF. Here the CDR3 DNA reads TGTGCCAGCAGTTCTCAAACAGATACGCAGTATTTT. Drawing the rest from reference TRBV28 and TRBJ2-3, the complete variable domain is DVKVTQSSRYLVKRTGEKVFLECVQDMDHENMFWYRQDPGLGLRLIYFSYDVKMKEKGDIPEGYSVSREKKERFSLILESASTNQTSMYLCASSSQTDTQYFGPGTRLTVL.

In its sample, this clone was seen a few times. Written as DNA, the CDR3 is TGTGCCAGCAACGAAGTGAATTCACCCCTCCACTTT. Translating it yields CASNEVNSPLHF. This chain connects TRBV9 to TRBJ1-6; no firm D call. The CDR3 extends over 12 amino acids. The ends were cut back, 6 bases at V and 7 bases at J, with 8 bases in the middle. Germline CDR1 reads SGDLS; CDR2 reads YYNGEE.

A few counts support this clone. The rearrangement joins TRBV7-9 to TRBJ2-6, with 7 bases lining up with TRBD1. Per the germline V gene, CDR1 is SEHNR and CDR2 is FQNEAQ (reference sequence). The CDR3 is made up of 15 amino acids. J gave up 3 bases and V 4 bases, and 3 bases lay outside the gene matches. CDR3 amino acids: CASSSRQGGANVLTF. In DNA, the CDR3 is TGTGCCAGCAGCTCCCGACAGGGTGGGGCCAACGTCCTGACTTTC. The variable domain in full, with the rest retrieved from reference TRBV7-9 and TRBJ2-6, is DTGVSQNPRHKITKRGQNVTFRCDPISEHNRLYWYRQTLGQGPEFLTYFQNEAQLEKSRLLSDRFSAERPKGSFSTLEIQRTEQGDSAMYLCASSSRQGGANVLTFGAGSRLTVL.

This clone was detected once. The chain combines TRBV6-1 with TRBJ2-2; D remains ambiguous. Germline V gives CDR1 MNHNS, CDR2 SASEGT. Trimming pared 1 base from V and 6 bases from J, leaving 9 bases between. The CDR3 spans 14 residues. This CDR3 is CASSEVSWSGELFF. The CDR3, as DNA: TGTGCCAGCAGTGAAGTCTCGTGGTCCGGGGAGCTGTTTTTT.

CDR3 DNA: TGTGCCAGCAGACCGCGACAGGGCTCAGGGACTGAAGCTTTCTTT. It yields the protein CASRPRQGSGTEAFF. The genes are TRBV5-4 and TRBJ1-1; 7 positions match TRBD1. CDR3 length: 15 residues. CDR1 and CDR2 (germline): SGHNT, YYREEE (reference sequence). V shed 5 bases and J 5 bases; nucleotides not matched to a gene: 12.

The CDR3 sequence is CATSVRNTGELFF. The CDR3 DNA follows: TGTGCCACCAGCGTTCGGAACACCGGGGAGCTGTTTTTT. The chain joins TRBV15 to TRBJ2-2; D call uncertain. The germline CDR1 and CDR2 sequences are LNHNV and YYDKDF (reference sequence). Deletions cut 5 bases from V and 1 base from J, with 5 bases between. CDR3 size: 13 residues.

This clone was seen a single time. The chain couples TRBV5-6 to TRBJ1-2; no clear D. Germline CDR1 is SGHDT and CDR2 is YYEEEE. The CDR3 totals 13 residues. V lost 0 bases and J 4 bases, leaving 7 bases between the germline ends. The CDR3 sequence: CASSLDGFYGYTF. The CDR3 DNA follows: TGTGCCAGCAGCTTGGACGGATTCTATGGCTACACCTTC.

This chain connects TRBV29-1 to TRBJ2-7; TRBD2 matches at 9 bases. The CDR3 consists of 15 residues. Germline-derived CDR1 and CDR2 are SQVTM and ANQGSEA. V dropped 2 bases and J dropped 3; count of bases not matched to a gene: 8. CDR3 loop: CSVELLAGRGYEQYF. The DNA of the CDR3 is TGCAGCGTTGAACTTCTAGCGGGGAGGGGCTACGAGCAGTACTTC.

The CDR3 DNA sequence: TGCAGCGTTGAAGACATACCCAGGGCCCGGGGGGGCACTGAAGCTTTCTTT. Its protein is CSVEDIPRARGGTEAFF. This chain joins TRBV29-1 and TRBJ1-1, with D perhaps matching TRBD1 (5 bases). With 0 bases removed from V and 4 bases from J, the gap between germline ends came to 21 bases. CDR1 is SQVTM and CDR2 is ANQGSEA in the germline V gene. The length of the CDR3 is 17 residues.

This chain joins TRBV11-1 and TRBJ2-1; possible D gene TRBD2, 5 bases. The CDR3 is 15 residues long. V was clipped by 1 base and J by 0 bases, with 7 bases between them. Germline V gene sequence: CDR1 SGHAT, CDR2 FQDESV (reference sequence). CDR3 protein: CASSLVARSYNEQFF. The CDR3 nucleotides read TGTGCCAGCAGCTTAGTAGCGCGCTCCTACAATGAGCAGTTCTTC.

This clone was recorded a few times. The J gene is TRBJ2-3, the V gene TRBV7-2; D gene ambiguous. The CDR3 is made up of 15 amino acids. The V end was cut by 2 bases, the J end by 4 bases, with 13 bases between. CDR1 and CDR2 (germline): SGHTA, FQGNSA. This CDR3 reads CASSLKLDPPDTQYF. The CDR3 nucleotides are TGTGCCAGCAGCTTAAAGCTTGATCCCCCAGATACGCAGTATTTT. Full variable domain (missing parts from reference TRBV7-2 and TRBJ2-3): GAGVSQSPSNKVTEKGKDVELRCDPISGHTALYWYRQSLGQGLEFLIYFQGNSAPDKSGLPSDRFSAERTGGSVSTLTIQRTQQEDSAVYLCASSLKLDPPDTQYFGPGTRLTVL.

Only one count was recorded for this clone. The rearrangement joins TRBV6-4 to TRBJ1-5; no clear D gene. Trimming took 3 bases from V and 4 from J, leaving 7 bases between them. Germline lookup yields CDR1 MRHNA and CDR2 SNTAGT. The CDR3 covers 13 residues. CDR3 in DNA: TGTGCCAGCAGTGAAGCCGCGAATCAGCCCCAGCATTTT. Residues: CASSEAANQPQHF.

The chain joins TRBV20-1 to TRBJ1-1; D ambiguous. The V and J ends lost 6 bases and 6 bases respectively, with 8 bases between them. The germline V gene encodes CDR1 DFQATT and CDR2 SNEGSKA (reference sequence). The CDR3 runs 10 residues. The CDR3 sequence is CSAGSPEAFF. In DNA, the CDR3 is TGCAGTGCCGGTTCCCCTGAAGCTTTCTTT.

This chain uses TRBV18 with TRBJ2-1, with TRBD1 identical over 8 bases. The CDR3 runs to 16 residues. Per the germline V gene, CDR1 is KGHSH and CDR2 is LQKENI. Losses at the gene ends were 3 bases for V and 6 bases for J; bases not matched to a gene: 10. In DNA form, the CDR3 reads TGTGCCAGCTCACCCTGGGACAGGATAAACTCCAATGAGCAGTTCTTC. This encodes CASSPWDRINSNEQFF. Using reference TRBV18 and TRBJ2-1 for the parts outside the CDR3, the full variable domain is NAGVMQNPRHLVRRRGQEARLRCSPMKGHSHVYWYRQLPEEGLKFMVYLQKENIIDESGMPKERFSAEFPKEGPSILRIQQVVRGDSAAYFCASSPWDRINSNEQFFGPGTRLTVL.